Each of the 32 T cell receptor beta chains below was sequenced from the same sample in a study of beta chain features in type 1 diabetes. Points from the study as a whole: A moderate, significant TCRB CDR3 shortening appeared in type 1 diabetes across four CD4+ subsets.

The entirety of the isolated RNA underwent reverse transcription, so expressed TCRB transcripts were sequenced. Repertoires were generated with immunoSEQ multiplex PCR, while TCRdb's copy carries only in-frame clones and drops some. This table holds hundreds of thousands of clones, approximately 11% found once. The antigens for these receptors are not known. The sequenced sample was naive CD4+ T cells from blood. Every receptor here comes from a man younger than 40 with type 1 diabetes.

The chain joins TRBV18 to TRBJ2-3; 10 bases map to TRBD2. V was clipped by 3 bases and J by 10 bases; unmatched bases: 10. This CDR3 contains 15 residues. Germline-derived CDR1 and CDR2 are KGHSH and LQKENI. The CDR3 spells CASSPQFLAGEPQYF. The CDR3 bases are TGTGCCAGCTCACCCCAATTTCTAGCGGGGGAGCCGCAGTATTTT.

The chain is built from TRBV2 and TRBJ2-7, with D hard to call. V was shortened by 6 bases and J by 3 bases, with 6 bases between the two germline ends. Germline CDR1 and CDR2: SNHLY and FYNNEI. The CDR3 has 11 residues. For the CDR3, the DNA is TGTGCCAGCAGGTACAGCTACGAGCAGTACTTC. Residues: CASRYSYEQYF.

The chain recombines TRBV2 with TRBJ2-1; 10 bases agree with TRBD2. Trimming cost V 6 bases and J 7 bases; bases outside gene matches: 9. This CDR3 is built from 15 residues. The germline gives CDR1 SNHLY, CDR2 FYNNEI. CDR3 loop: CASRTRTSGENEQFF. CDR3 nucleotide sequence: TGTGCCAGCAGAACGCGGACTAGCGGAGAAAATGAGCAGTTCTTC.

This clone was picked up a small number of times. This chain connects TRBV5-6 to TRBJ2-1, with 7 nucleotides matching TRBD1. The CDR3 loop spans 17 amino acids. Germline assignment: CDR1 SGHDT and CDR2 YYEEEE. V shed 4 bases and J 3 bases; nucleotides not matched to a gene: 13. CDR3 in amino acids: CASSIARQGWYYNEQFF. The CDR3 region has the DNA TGTGCCAGCAGCATCGCCCGACAGGGATGGTACTACAATGAGCAGTTCTTC. Full variable domain (outside the CDR3, taken from reference TRBV5-6 and TRBJ2-1): DAGVTQSPTHLIKTRGQQVTLRCSPKSGHDTVSWYQQALGQGPQFIFQYYEEEERQRGNFPDRFSGHQFPNYSSELNVNALLLGDSALYLCASSIARQGWYYNEQFFGPGTRLTVL.

The rearrangement uses TRBV7-2 and TRBJ2-3; 14 nucleotides match TRBD2. Losses at the gene ends were 3 bases for V and 3 bases for J; bases not matched to a gene: 2. There are 16 residues in the CDR3. Germline V gives CDR1 SGHTA, CDR2 FQGNSA. The chain's CDR3 is CASSFGLAGGTDTQYF. DNA of the CDR3: TGTGCCAGCAGCTTTGGACTAGCGGGGGGAACAGATACGCAGTATTTT.

This clone was seen more than once but under ten times. The CDR3 spells CASSLVSDTQYF. The CDR3 nucleotides read TGTGCCAGCAGCTTAGTCTCAGATACGCAGTATTTT. The V and J genes are TRBV7-9 and TRBJ2-3; D is unresolved. V was clipped by 1 base and J by 4 bases, with 3 bases between them. Germline CDR1 is SEHNR and CDR2 is FQNEAQ (reference sequence). The CDR3 loop spans 12 amino acids.

A few counts support this clone. This likely comes from a read error, as the CDR3 has no conserved phenylalanine or tryptophan at its end. The DNA is left out, because the CDR3 cannot be placed on it with certainty; the CDR3 is given as TCRdb lists it. J is TRBJ1-2 and V is TRBV5-6; TRBD1 is the table's D call and was not checked against the DNA. The CDR3 length is 12 residues, termini included. Germline CDR1 and CDR2: SGHDT and YYEEEE. This CDR3 reads CASSLPGQEPRL.

The rearrangement joins TRBV2 to TRBJ1-5; D not resolved. This CDR3 is 13 amino acids long. Germline CDR1 and CDR2: SNHLY and FYNNEI. Trimming left V 6 bases short and J 3 bases short, with 9 bases between. CDR3 region: CASRKDYNQPQHF. In DNA, the CDR3 is TGTGCCAGCAGAAAAGACTACAATCAGCCCCAGCATTTT.

This clone turned up a few times. The V call is TRBV29-1, the J call TRBJ1-1; D ambiguous. Between the trimmed V and J ends, which lost 4 bases and 2 bases, there was a span of 11 bases. Germline CDR1 and CDR2: SQVTM and ANQGSEA. This CDR3 has 13 amino acids. CDR3 region: CSVVSQPNTEAFF. Written as DNA, the CDR3 is TGCAGCGTTGTATCACAACCCAACACTGAAGCTTTCTTT.

This clone came up a few times. The chain has TRBV2 and TRBJ1-3, with D tentatively TRBD1 (5 bases). Between the trimmed V and J ends, which lost 2 bases and 5 bases, there was a span of 10 bases. The CDR3 runs 14 residues. Germline V CDR1 and CDR2: SNHLY, FYNNEI. The CDR3 reads CASSEMGPRNTIYF. Written as DNA, the CDR3 is TGTGCCAGCAGTGAAATGGGGCCGCGAAACACCATATATTTT.

This clone has a handful of counts. The gene calls are TRBV7-2 and TRBJ2-1; D is unclear. Looked up from germline, CDR1 is SGHTA and CDR2 is FQGNSA. V was clipped by 6 bases and J by 4 bases, with 4 bases between them. The CDR3 length is 11 residues. CDR3 sequence reads: CASRLYNEQFF. The CDR3 DNA reads as TGTGCCAGCAGACTTTACAATGAGCAGTTCTTC.

This clone was seen a handful of times. The J gene is TRBJ2-6, the V gene TRBV4-1, with D tentatively TRBD1 (6 bases). There are 17 residues in the CDR3. Germline V gene lookup returns CDR1 MGHRA and CDR2 YSYEKL. V lost 5 bases and J lost 0, with 14 bases in between. CDR3 residues: CASSEATGSSGANVLTF. The CDR3 coding sequence is TGCGCCAGCAGCGAAGCCACAGGGTCCTCTGGGGCCAACGTCCTGACTTTC.

This clone showed up just once. V and J are TRBV5-5 and TRBJ2-7; possible D gene TRBD1, 6 bases. The CDR3 consists of 15 residues. The germline gives CDR1 SGHKS, CDR2 YYEKEE (reference sequence). The germline V and J ends were trimmed by 6 bases and 0 bases, with 16 bases remaining between them. Here the CDR3 DNA reads TGTGCCAGCAAACTACGACCGGACAGCTCCTACGAGCAGTACTTC. Its protein is CASKLRPDSSYEQYF.

This clone has only a few counts. V usage is TRBV5-4 and J usage is TRBJ2-7; D is possibly TRBD1 (6 bases). In germline, CDR1 is SGHNT, CDR2 YYREEE (reference sequence). Trimming took 4 bases from V and 4 from J, leaving 15 bases between them. This CDR3 has 14 amino acids. Here the CDR3 DNA reads TGTGCCAGCAGCCAACCACAGGGTCGGTACGAGCAGTACTTC. Its protein product is CASSQPQGRYEQYF.

This clone was counted between two and nine times. The rearrangement links TRBV5-4 to TRBJ2-7, with unresolved D. Trimming left V 2 bases short and J 0 bases short, with 9 bases between. The CDR3 runs to 14 residues. The germline V gene has CDR1 SGHNT and CDR2 YYREEE (reference sequence). The CDR3 coding sequence is TGTGCCAGCAGCTTTGCGCCGAGCTCCTACGAGCAGTACTTC. This encodes CASSFAPSSYEQYF.

This CDR3 is CASSLGPASTDTQYF. CDR3 in DNA: TGTGCCAGTAGTCTTGGGCCAGCCAGCACAGATACGCAGTATTTT. V usage is TRBV19 and J usage is TRBJ2-3; D unresolved. Germline CDR1 LNHDA, CDR2 SQIVND (reference sequence). The CDR3 spans 15 residues. V shed 5 bases and J shed 0 bases, with 12 bases lying between them. The entire variable domain, with the rest obtained from reference TRBV19 and TRBJ2-3, is as follows: DGGITQSPKYLFRKEGQNVTLSCEQNLNHDAMYWYRQDPGQGLRLIYYSQIVNDFQKGDIAEGYSVSREKKESFPLTVTSAQKNPTAFYLCASSLGPASTDTQYFGPGTRLTVL.

The chain employs TRBV19 and TRBJ1-5; 7 bases match TRBD1. Germline CDR1 is LNHDA and CDR2 is SQIVND (reference sequence). The CDR3 has 16 amino acids. V was pared by 9 bases and J by 0 bases, with 11 bases of the junction left unmatched. The CDR3 DNA sequence: TGTGCCAGCAAGACAGGGTTTCTGTTTAGCAATCAGCCCCAGCATTTT. The encoded protein is CASKTGFLFSNQPQHF.

The V call is TRBV5-1, the J call TRBJ1-1; D remains ambiguous. The germline V and J ends were trimmed by 6 bases and 0 bases, with 21 bases remaining between them. The V gene's germline CDR1 is SGHRS and CDR2 YFSETQ. The CDR3 runs to 17 residues. The CDR3 region is CASKTGSLGTVNTEAFF. The CDR3 region has the DNA TGCGCCAGCAAAACTGGGAGCCTAGGCACAGTGAACACTGAAGCTTTCTTT. Together with reference TRBV5-1 and TRBJ1-1, the CDR3 gives the full variable domain: KAGVTQTPRYLIKTRGQQVTLSCSPISGHRSVSWYQQTPGQGLQFLFEYFSETQRNKGNFPGRFSGRQFSNSRSEMNVSTLELGDSALYLCASKTGSLGTVNTEAFFGQGTRLTVV.

The J gene is TRBJ1-1, the V gene TRBV29-1, with D unclear. V was clipped by 7 bases and J by 2 bases, with 11 bases between them. The CDR3 has 12 amino acids. Germline CDR1 is SQVTM and CDR2 is ANQGSEA. The CDR3 sequence is CSASGRNTEAFF. The DNA for the CDR3 is TGCAGCGCTAGTGGCAGAAACACTGAAGCTTTCTTT.

This clone showed up just a few times. The chain employs TRBV7-2 and TRBJ2-3, with TRBD2 matching over 12 bases. CDR1 and CDR2 from the germline V gene are SGHTA and FQGNSA. The CDR3 runs to 17 residues. Trimming cost V 0 bases and J 8 bases; bases outside gene matches: 9. Here the CDR3 DNA reads TGTGCCAGCAGCTTAGCGTATGGAACTAGCGGGGGGAGTACGCAGTATTTT. Translated, it gives CASSLAYGTSGGSTQYF.

In this sample, this clone turned up a few times. V and J are TRBV19 and TRBJ2-1; 8 bases match TRBD2. The germline gives CDR1 LNHDA, CDR2 SQIVND (reference sequence). Germline trimming cut 7 bases from V and 3 bases from J; bases unmatched to any gene: 8. The CDR3 has 15 residues. In nucleotides, the CDR3 is TGTGCCAGTACCTCGGAGGGACTAGTCTACAATGAGCAGTTCTTC. Its translation: CASTSEGLVYNEQFF.

About this clone itself: Other DNA variants within this sample encode the same CDR3. The chain combines TRBV18 with TRBJ2-5, with a tentative D call TRBD1 (6 bases). Trimming stripped 3 bases from V and 1 base from J, with 6 bases between. Per germline, CDR1 KGHSH and CDR2 LQKENI. The CDR3 extends over 13 amino acids. The CDR3 coding sequence is TGTGCCAGCTCACCGGACAGCCAAGAGACCCAGTACTTC. Residues: CASSPDSQETQYF.

V usage is TRBV30 and J usage is TRBJ2-5; D remains ambiguous. V dropped 4 bases and J dropped 5 bases, with 8 bases sitting between them. Germline V gives CDR1 GTSNPN, CDR2 SVGIG (reference sequence). The CDR3 is 11 residues long. The CDR3 DNA sequence: TGTGCCTGGACTAGTCGGGAGACCCAGTACTTC. Amino acids: CAWTSRETQYF.

As to this clone: Other DNA sequences from this sample encode an identical CDR3 as well. The V call is TRBV7-9, the J call TRBJ2-5, with a possible D match to TRBD2 (6 bases). The CDR3 loop spans 12 amino acids. The V gene's germline CDR1 is SEHNR and CDR2 FQNEAQ (reference sequence). Trimming removed 6 bases from V and 5 bases from J, with 10 bases in between. The CDR3 DNA reads TGTGCCAGCAGTTTACGGGGGGAGACCCAGTACTTC. The encoded protein is CASSLRGETQYF.

The chain recombines TRBV9 with TRBJ1-1, with no clear D. Per the germline V gene, CDR1 is SGDLS and CDR2 is YYNGEE. With 1 base removed from V and 4 bases from J, the gap between germline ends came to 8 bases. CDR3 size: 13 residues. The CDR3 reads CASSVIPGTEAFF. In nucleotides, the CDR3 is TGTGCCAGCAGCGTAATTCCGGGCACTGAAGCTTTCTTT.

This clone appeared a few times. The rearrangement joins TRBV5-6 to TRBJ1-5; 9 nucleotides align to TRBD1. The CDR3 is 16 residues long. V gave up 1 base and J gave up 2 bases; unmatched junction bases: 4. Germline V gene data show CDR1 as SGHDT and CDR2 as YYEEEE. CDR3 in amino acids: CASSLTGGPGNQPQHF. The CDR3 DNA is TGTGCCAGCAGCTTGACAGGGGGCCCGGGCAATCAGCCCCAGCATTTT.

The CDR3: CASSPQGSNQPQHF. CDR3 in DNA: TGTGCCAGCAGCCCACAGGGAAGCAATCAGCCCCAGCATTTT. The V call is TRBV7-8, the J call TRBJ1-5; D is perhaps TRBD1 (6 bases). The CDR3 is made up of 14 amino acids. V was cut by 5 bases and J by 1 base, with 9 bases left in between. The V gene's germline CDR1 is SGHVS and CDR2 FQNEAQ.

This clone was seen only a few times. This chain joins TRBV28 and TRBJ2-3; possibly TRBD2 for D (6 bases). The CDR3 is 16 amino acids. The ends were cut back, 3 bases at V and 9 bases at J, with 22 bases in the middle. The germline V gene encodes CDR1 MDHEN and CDR2 SYDVKM. CDR3 loop: CASSLAEGLPLGTQYF. The CDR3 DNA reads TGTGCCAGCAGTTTGGCCGAGGGACTCCCATTGGGGACGCAGTATTTT.

The chain is built from TRBV6-5 and TRBJ1-5; D uncertain. Germline V gives CDR1 MNHEY, CDR2 SVGAGI. This CDR3 has 13 residues. Between the trimmed V and J ends, which lost 5 bases and 7 bases, there was a span of 12 bases. Here the CDR3 reads CASSVRELQPQHF. In DNA, the CDR3 is TGTGCCAGCAGTGTCCGGGAACTACAGCCCCAGCATTTT.

Note on this clone: This CDR3 is also generated by other DNA sequences in the sample. This sequence joins TRBV7-9 and TRBJ1-5; maybe TRBD1 (6 bases). Germline CDR1 reads SEHNR; CDR2 reads FQNEAQ (reference sequence). V shed 5 bases and J shed 4 bases, with 9 bases lying between them. This CDR3 spans 13 amino acids. CDR3 coding DNA: TGTGCCAGCAGCCTCAGGGGAAATCAGCCCCAGCATTTT. Its translation: CASSLRGNQPQHF.

This clone was counted a few times. The DNA is omitted, as the CDR3 cannot be located on it reliably, and the CDR3 follows TCRdb's listing. The rearrangement joins TRBV21-1 to TRBJ2-5; the listed D gene, TRBD2, was not tested against the DNA. TRBV21-1 counts as a pseudogene. The CDR3 totals 19 residues, both ends included. The CDR3 reads CPPVPVPAAKRDRQETQYF.

This clone was seen a few times. This chain uses TRBV2 with TRBJ2-7; D possibly corresponds to TRBD2 (6 bases). This CDR3 contains 15 residues. V shed 4 bases and J shed 2 bases, with 15 bases lying between them. The germline V gene has CDR1 SNHLY and CDR2 FYNNEI. The CDR3 nucleotides are TGTGCCAGCAGTGTCGGTCGTCCGGGGGCCTACGAGCAGTACTTC. Protein: CASSVGRPGAYEQYF.